This passage covers 5 T cell receptor beta chains from one sample sequenced in a study of shared clonotypes between healthy human individuals. CD45RO-negative cells were positively selected for CCR7, leaving out terminally differentiated effector memory CD45RA+ cells. Sequenced by immunoSEQ multiplex PCR; TCRdb stores in-frame clones only, minus some. The sample includes some 1,900,000 clones, roughly 95% of them seen just once. Material: naive CD8+ T cells sorted from blood. The receptors were gathered from a man younger than 35 in good health.

The chain employs TRBV19 and TRBJ2-7; tentatively, D is TRBD1 (7 bases). Trimming left V 8 bases short and J 2 bases short, with 13 bases between. This CDR3 region has 13 residues. Germline-derived CDR1 and CDR2 are LNHDA and SQIVND (reference sequence). This chain's CDR3 is CASRAGQTYEQYF. The CDR3 DNA reads as TGTGCCAGTCGCGCGGGACAGACCTACGAGCAGTACTTC.

Concerning this clone itself: This specimen includes other DNA sequences encoding the same CDR3. This rearrangement joins TRBV28 to TRBJ2-7; D is possibly TRBD2 (5 bases). Trimming took off 7 bases at V and 1 base at J, with 11 bases between the two ends. CDR1 and CDR2 (germline): MDHEN, SYDVKM. The CDR3 consists of 13 residues. CDR3 coding DNA: TGTGCCAGCACCCTAGCAGGATCCTACGAGCAGTACTTC. It translates to CASTLAGSYEQYF. The variable domain in full, with the rest retrieved from reference TRBV28 and TRBJ2-7, is DVKVTQSSRYLVKRTGEKVFLECVQDMDHENMFWYRQDPGLGLRLIYFSYDVKMKEKGDIPEGYSVSREKKERFSLILESASTNQTSMYLCASTLAGSYEQYFGPGTRLTVT.

J is TRBJ2-1 and V is TRBV20-1; D gene ambiguous. CDR3 length: 11 residues. V was shortened by 2 bases and J by 9 bases, with 8 bases between the two germline ends. The germline gives CDR1 DFQATT, CDR2 SNEGSKA (reference sequence). As DNA, the CDR3 is TGCAGTGCTAGACACGTCAGTGAGCAGTTCTTC. This codes for CSARHVSEQFF.

The rearrangement joins TRBV9 to TRBJ2-7, with a possible D match to TRBD2 (5 bases). The CDR3 has 12 amino acids. CDR1 is SGDLS, CDR2 YYNGEE, per germline. The V end lost 4 bases, the J end lost 6 bases, and 11 bases lay between the germline ends. The CDR3 loop reads CASSSGDFEQYF. The CDR3 nucleotides read TGTGCCAGCAGCTCCGGGGATTTCGAGCAGTACTTC.

This chain links TRBV7-6 with TRBJ1-1; unclear D gene. The CDR3 covers 15 residues. CDR1 and CDR2 (germline): SGHVS, FNYEAQ. Trimming removed 4 bases from V and 1 base from J, with 13 bases in between. Here the CDR3 reads CASSSGPTENTEAFF. In DNA, the CDR3 is TGTGCCAGCAGCTCCGGCCCGACGGAGAACACTGAAGCTTTCTTT.